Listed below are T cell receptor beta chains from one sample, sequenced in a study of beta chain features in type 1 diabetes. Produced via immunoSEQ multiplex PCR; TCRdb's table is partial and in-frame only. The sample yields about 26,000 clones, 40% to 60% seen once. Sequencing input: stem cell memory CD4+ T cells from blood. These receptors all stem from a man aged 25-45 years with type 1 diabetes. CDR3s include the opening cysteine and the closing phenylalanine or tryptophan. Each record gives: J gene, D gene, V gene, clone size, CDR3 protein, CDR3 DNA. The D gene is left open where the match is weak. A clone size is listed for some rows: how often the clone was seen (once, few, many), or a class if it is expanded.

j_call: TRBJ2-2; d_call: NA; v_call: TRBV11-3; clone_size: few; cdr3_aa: CASSLGPLGGVTGELFF; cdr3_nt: TGTGCCAGCAGCTTAGGACCACTCGGGGGAGTGACCGGGGAGCTGTTTTTT
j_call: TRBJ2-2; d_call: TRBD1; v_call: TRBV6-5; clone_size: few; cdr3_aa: CASSSGQGNTGELFF; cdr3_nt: TGTGCCAGCAGTTCCGGACAGGGGAACACCGGGGAGCTGTTTTTT
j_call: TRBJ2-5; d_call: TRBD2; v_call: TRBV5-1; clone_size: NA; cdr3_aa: CASSTSGSAGETQYF; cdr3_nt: TGCGCCAGCAGCACTAGCGGGAGCGCCGGGGAGACCCAGTACTTC
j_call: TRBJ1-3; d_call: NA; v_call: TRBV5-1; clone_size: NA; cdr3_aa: CASSTGTSVSGNTIYF; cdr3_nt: TGCGCCAGCAGCACCGGGACATCCGTCTCTGGAAACACCATATATTTT
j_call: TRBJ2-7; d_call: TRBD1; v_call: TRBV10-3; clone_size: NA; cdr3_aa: CAISALTGGGEQYF; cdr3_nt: TGTGCCATCAGTGCCCTGACAGGGGGTGGGGAGCAGTACTTC
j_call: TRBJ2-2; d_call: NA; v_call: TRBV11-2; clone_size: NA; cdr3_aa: CASSEQVTGELFF; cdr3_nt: TGTGCCAGCAGCGAACAGGTCACCGGGGAGCTGTTTTTT
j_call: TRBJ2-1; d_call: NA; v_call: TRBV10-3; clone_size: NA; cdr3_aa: CAISESGVHEQFF; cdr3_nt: TGTGCCATCAGTGAGTCCGGGGTGCATGAGCAGTTCTTC
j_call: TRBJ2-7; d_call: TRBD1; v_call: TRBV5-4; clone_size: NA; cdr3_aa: CASRQGQGAAYEQYF; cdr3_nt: TGTGCCAGCAGGCAGGGACAGGGGGCAGCCTACGAGCAGTACTTC
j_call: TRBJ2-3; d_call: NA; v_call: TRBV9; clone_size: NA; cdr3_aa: CASSAYTGPGLDTQYF; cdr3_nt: TGTGCCAGCAGCGCTTACACCGGGCCGGGGTTGGATACGCAGTATTTT
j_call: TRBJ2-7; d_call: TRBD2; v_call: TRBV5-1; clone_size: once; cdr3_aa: CASSPLAGKEYEQYF; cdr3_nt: TGCGCCAGCAGCCCCCTAGCGGGAAAGGAATACGAGCAGTACTTC
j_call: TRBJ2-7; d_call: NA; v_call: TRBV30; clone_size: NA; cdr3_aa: CAWSVGHQLGEQYF; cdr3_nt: TGTGCCTGGAGTGTAGGACACCAGTTAGGAGAGCAGTACTTC
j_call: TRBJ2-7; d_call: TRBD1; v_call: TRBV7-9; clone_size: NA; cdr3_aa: CASSPPWGTDSYEQYF; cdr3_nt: TGTGCCAGCAGCCCGCCATGGGGGACAGACTCCTACGAGCAGTACTTC
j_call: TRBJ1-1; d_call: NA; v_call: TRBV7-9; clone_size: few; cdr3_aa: CASSSYGTLSEAFF; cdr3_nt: TGTGCCAGCAGCTCGTACGGGACACTCTCTGAAGCTTTCTTT
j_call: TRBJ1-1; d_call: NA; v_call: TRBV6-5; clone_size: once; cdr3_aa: CASSSVVGGTEAFF; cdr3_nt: TGTGCCAGCAGTTCCGTAGTCGGGGGCACTGAAGCTTTCTTT
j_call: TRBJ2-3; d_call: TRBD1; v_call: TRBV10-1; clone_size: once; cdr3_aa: CASSDHGGQGLTDTQYF; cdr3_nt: TGCGCCAGCAGTGACCACGGGGGACAGGGCTTAACAGATACGCAGTATTTT
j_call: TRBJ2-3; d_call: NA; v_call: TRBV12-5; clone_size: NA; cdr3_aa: CASGLVLFGGTDTQYF; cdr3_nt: TGTGCTAGTGGTTTGGTACTCTTCGGGGGAACAGATACGCAGTATTTT
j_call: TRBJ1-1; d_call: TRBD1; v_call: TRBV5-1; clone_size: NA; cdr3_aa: CASSLTGEITEAFF; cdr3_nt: TGCGCCAGCAGCTTGACAGGGGAGATCACTGAAGCTTTCTTT
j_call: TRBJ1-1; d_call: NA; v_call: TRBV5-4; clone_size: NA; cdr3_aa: CASSLGGGVNTEAFF; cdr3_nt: TGTGCCAGCAGCTTAGGAGGAGGGGTGAACACTGAAGCTTTCTTT
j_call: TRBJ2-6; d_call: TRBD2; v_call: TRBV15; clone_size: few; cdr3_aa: CATSRAPGGAGANVLTF; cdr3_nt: TGTGCCACCAGCAGAGCCCCCGGGGGGGCAGGGGCCAACGTCCTGACTTTC
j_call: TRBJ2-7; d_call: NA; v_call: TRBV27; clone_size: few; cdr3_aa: CASSALDSYYEQYF; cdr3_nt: TGTGCCAGCAGCGCCCTTGACAGTTACTACGAGCAGTACTTC
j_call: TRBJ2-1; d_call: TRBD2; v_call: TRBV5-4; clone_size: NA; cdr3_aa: CASSLISGGVNEQFF; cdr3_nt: TGTGCCAGCAGCTTGATTAGCGGGGGGGTAAATGAGCAGTTCTTC
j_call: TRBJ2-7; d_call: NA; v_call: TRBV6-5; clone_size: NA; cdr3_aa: CASMSFYEQYF; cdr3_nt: TGTGCCAGCATGAGCTTCTACGAGCAGTACTTC
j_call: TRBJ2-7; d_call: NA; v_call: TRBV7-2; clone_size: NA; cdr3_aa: CASSLANREQYF; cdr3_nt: TGTGCCAGCAGCTTAGCGAATCGCGAGCAGTACTTC
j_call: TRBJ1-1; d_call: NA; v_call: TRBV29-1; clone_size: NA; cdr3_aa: CSVEGGSSTEAFF; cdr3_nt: TGCAGCGTTGAAGGGGGCAGTTCGACTGAAGCTTTCTTT
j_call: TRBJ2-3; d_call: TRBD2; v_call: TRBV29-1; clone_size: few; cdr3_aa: CSVVSGYPDTQYF; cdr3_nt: TGCAGCGTCGTTAGCGGGTACCCAGATACGCAGTATTTT
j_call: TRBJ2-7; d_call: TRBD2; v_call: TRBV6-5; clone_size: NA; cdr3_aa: CASSYGGGREPYEQYF; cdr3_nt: TGTGCCAGCAGTTACGGCGGGGGGCGAGAACCCTACGAGCAGTACTTC
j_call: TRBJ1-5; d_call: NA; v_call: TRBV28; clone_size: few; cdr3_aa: CASSYRRNQPQHF; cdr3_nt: TGTGCCAGCAGTTACCGTCGGAATCAGCCCCAGCATTTT